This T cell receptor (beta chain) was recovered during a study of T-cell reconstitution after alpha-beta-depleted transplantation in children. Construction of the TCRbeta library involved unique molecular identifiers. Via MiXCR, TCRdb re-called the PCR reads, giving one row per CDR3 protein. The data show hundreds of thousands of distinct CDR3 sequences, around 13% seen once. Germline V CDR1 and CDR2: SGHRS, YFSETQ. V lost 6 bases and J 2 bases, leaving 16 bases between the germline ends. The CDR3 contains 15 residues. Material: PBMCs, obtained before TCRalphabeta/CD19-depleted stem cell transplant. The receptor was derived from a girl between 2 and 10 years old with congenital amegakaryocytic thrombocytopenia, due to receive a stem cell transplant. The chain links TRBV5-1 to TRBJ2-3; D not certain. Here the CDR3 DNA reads TGCGCCAGCAAGTCGATTCATACGCTCACAGATACGCAGTATTTT. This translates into CASKSIHTLTDTQYF.